The rows below give T cell receptor beta chains drawn from one sample of a study of T cells in Graves' hyperthyroidism and ophthalmopathy. TCRdb independently ran MiXCR on the multiplex PCR reads; one entry per CDR3 protein. The data hold 500,000 to 600,000 distinct CDR3 sequences, with 15% to 20% observed a single time. Sample: blood. Every receptor here comes from a man aged 40-49 years with Graves' ophthalmopathy. The CDR3 runs from the conserved cysteine through the conserved F or W. A D gene is named only where the DNA matches it firmly. Clone size appears in some rows only: once, few, many, or a class for an expanded clone.

TRBV4-1,13,-,TRBJ1-2,-,TGCGCCAGCAGCCAAGATTGGGCGGATGGCTACACCTTC,CASSQDWADGYTF
TRBV13,10,-,TRBJ2-2,-,TGCGCCAGCAGCTTGGGGGAGCTGTTTTTT,CASSLGELFF
TRBV5-1,14,-,TRBJ1-1,-,TGCGCCAGCAGCTTGGGGGACACCTACACTGAAGCTTTCTTT,CASSLGDTYTEAFF
TRBV28,16,many,TRBJ1-5,-,TGTGCCAGCAGTGGGGGGAAAGGGGGGCGCAATCAGCCCCAGCATTTT,CASSGGKGGRNQPQHF
TRBV4-3,12,many,TRBJ2-1,-,TGCGCCAGCAGCCAAGATAACAATGAGCAGTTCTTC,CASSQDNNEQFF
TRBV4-3,15,-,TRBJ2-3,-,TGCGCCAGCAGTCGACTGGGGGAGGAGGCAGATACGCAGTATTTT,CASSRLGEEADTQYF
TRBV6-1,13,many,TRBJ2-3,-,TGTGCCAGCAGTCTCGGGAGCGCGGATACGCAGTATTTT,CASSLGSADTQYF
TRBV27,14,-,TRBJ2-1,-,TGTGCCAGCAGTTCTAACCGGAACTACAATGAGCAGTTCTTC,CASSSNRNYNEQFF
TRBV30,16,few,TRBJ1-6,-,TGTGCCTGGAGTGTACTGAGGGGCGCGCAGAATTCACCCCTCCACTTT,CAWSVLRGAQNSPLHF
TRBV7-8,15,many,TRBJ2-5,-,TGTGCCAGCAGCTTAGTTCCAGGGTGGCGGGAGACCCAGTACTTC,CASSLVPGWRETQYF
TRBV12-3/TRBV12-4,14,many,TRBJ2-4,-,TGTGCCAGCAGCGGGGGGCGGGGCAAAAACATTCAGTACTTC,CASSGGRGKNIQYF
TRBV20-1,14,many,TRBJ2-7,TRBD1,TGCAGTGCTAGAAGAGGACAGGGGTCCTACGAGCAGTACTTC,CSARRGQGSYEQYF
TRBV7-2,15,many,TRBJ2-2,TRBD2,TGTGCCAGTACTTGGGGGGGTTTGTACACCGGGGAGCTGTTTTTT,CASTWGGLYTGELFF
TRBV5-1,17,few,TRBJ1-1,TRBD1,TGCGCCAGCAGCTTGACCCCTCAAGGGGGCAGGAACACTGAAGCTTTCTTT,CASSLTPQGGRNTEAFF
TRBV19,14,-,TRBJ2-1,-,TGTGCCAGTAGTATAAGCGGGTCCTACAATGAGCAGTTCTTC,CASSISGSYNEQFF
TRBV20-1,15,-,TRBJ2-3,-,TGCAGTGCGGCCTATGACAGGAAGAGCACAGATACGCAGTATTTT,CSAAYDRKSTDTQYF
TRBV5-1,14,many,TRBJ2-7,TRBD1,TGCGCCAGCAGCTTGGGACAGGGGTGGGACGAGCAGTACTTC,CASSLGQGWDEQYF
TRBV2,15,-,TRBJ1-5,-,TGTGCCAGCAGTGTCGAGGATCGGAGCAATCAGCCCCAGCATTTT,CASSVEDRSNQPQHF
TRBV4-2,16,-,TRBJ1-5,-,TGTGCCAGCAGCCAAGATAGAGGGTCCCCCACTCAGCCCCAGCATTTT,CASSQDRGSPTQPQHF
TRBV7-6,15,few,TRBJ2-7,TRBD1,TGTGCCAGCAGCTTATTGAGGGAGACAGGGGACGAGCAGTACTTC,CASSLLRETGDEQYF
TRBV20-1,15,few,TRBJ1-1,TRBD1,TGCAGTGCTAGACCGCTACAGGGGTGGGCCACTGAAGCTTTCTTT,CSARPLQGWATEAFF
TRBV6-1,14,-,TRBJ2-7,TRBD2,TGTGCCAGCAGGGAAGCGGGAAGAGGAGACGAGCAGTACTTC,CASREAGRGDEQYF
TRBV5-1,14,-,TRBJ1-4,TRBD1,TGCGCCAGCAGCATACAGGGGTTGGATGAAAAACTGTTTTTT,CASSIQGLDEKLFF
TRBV6-2/TRBV6-3,14,few,TRBJ2-7,-,TGTGCCAGCAGTTACCAGCGGACAGCTCGATGGCAGTACTTC,CASSYQRTARWQYF
TRBV5-1,14,many,TRBJ2-4,TRBD1,TGCGCCAGCAGCTTCGGACAGGCTACAAACATTCAGTACTTC,CASSFGQATNIQYF
TRBV19,17,few,TRBJ2-1,TRBD1,TGTGCCAGTACCCCTTCTGGTGGGGGCGTTTCATCAGGGGGGCAGTTCTTC,CASTPSGGGVSSGGQFF
TRBV12-3/TRBV12-4,14,few,TRBJ1-1,-,TGTGCCAGCAGTTTGGCGACAGCGAACACTGAAGCTTTCTTT,CASSLATANTEAFF
TRBV20-1,12,-,TRBJ2-7,-,TGCAGTGCTAGAGATAACAGTTACGAGCAGTACTTC,CSARDNSYEQYF
TRBV5-5,15,-,TRBJ1-1,-,TGTGCCAGCAGCTTGGGGGGGCTCCCCTACACTGAAGCTTTCTTT,CASSLGGLPYTEAFF
TRBV7-2,16,-,TRBJ2-6,-,TGTGCCAGCAGCCCAAGGAGGGACAATGGGGCCAACGTCCTGACTTTC,CASSPRRDNGANVLTF
TRBV11-2,14,many,TRBJ2-1,-,TGTGCCAGCAGCTTAGATCTCCAGGGCTATGAGCAGTTCTTC,CASSLDLQGYEQFF
TRBV28,13,many,TRBJ2-7,TRBD1,TGTGCCAGCAGTCTGGACAGGGCCTACGAGCAGTACTTC,CASSLDRAYEQYF
TRBV5-6,16,-,TRBJ2-6,-,TGTGCCAGCAGCTTGGACGCCTTGGGCCGGGCCAACGTCCTGACTTTC,CASSLDALGRANVLTF
TRBV10-3,13,-,TRBJ2-6,-,TGTGCCACAGCGATCTCTGGGGCCAACGTCCTGACTTTC,CATAISGANVLTF
TRBV11-1,13,many,TRBJ2-5,-,TGTGCCAGCAGCAAGGGACCAAGGGAGACCCAGTACTTC,CASSKGPRETQYF
TRBV6-5,20,-,TRBJ2-3,-,TGTGCCAGCAGTTCCCTCCGGGACAAAGCTTCCTTAATCCCCACAGATACGCAGTATTTT,CASSSLRDKASLIPTDTQYF
TRBV29-1,13,few,TRBJ2-3,TRBD2,TGCAGCGTCACTAGCGGGGGCACAGATACGCAGTATTTT,CSVTSGGTDTQYF
TRBV12-3/TRBV12-4,20,many,TRBJ1-5,TRBD1,TGTGCCAGCAAAACAACCGGGACAGGGGTTCGGGGTGAGGGCAATCAGCCCCAGCATTTT,CASKTTGTGVRGEGNQPQHF
TRBV5-1,15,many,TRBJ2-7,TRBD2,TGCGCCAGCAGCTTGGCGCGACTAGCGGCCTACGAGCAGTACTTC,CASSLARLAAYEQYF
TRBV4-2,13,many,TRBJ2-5,-,TGTGCCAGCAGCCAGGGAATACGAGAGACCCAGTACTTC,CASSQGIRETQYF
TRBV6-2/TRBV6-3,15,-,TRBJ1-2,TRBD1,TGTGCCAGCAGCCCCGCTCAGACAGGGGTTCGAGGCTACACCTTC,CASSPAQTGVRGYTF
TRBV6-9,12,few,TRBJ2-7,-,TGTGCCAGCAGTTACTTAGGGGACGAGCAGTACTTC,CASSYLGDEQYF
TRBV5-5,14,many,TRBJ1-2,TRBD1,TGTGCCAGCAGCTTACAGGGGGCGAACTATGGCTACACCTTC,CASSLQGANYGYTF
TRBV10-3,13,few,TRBJ2-5,TRBD1,TGTGCCATCAGTCCGGGACAGCGAGAGACCCAGTACTTC,CAISPGQRETQYF
TRBV12-3/TRBV12-4,15,-,TRBJ2-1,TRBD1,TGTGCCAGCAGGCGACAGGGGAATGCCCTCAATGAGCAGTTCTTC,CASRRQGNALNEQFF
TRBV27,14,few,TRBJ2-7,-,TGTGCCAGCGGACGCAGGACGGGAACCTACGAGCAGTACTTC,CASGRRTGTYEQYF
TRBV5-5,14,few,TRBJ2-7,TRBD2,TGTGCCAGCAGGTCTGGGGGGGGCTCCTACGAGCAGTACTTC,CASRSGGGSYEQYF
TRBV7-3,13,few,TRBJ1-1,-,TGTGCCACCTCTTGGCCTTTGAACACTGAAGCTTTCTTT,CATSWPLNTEAFF
TRBV12-3/TRBV12-4,13,many,TRBJ1-2,-,TGTGCCAGCAGTTCCGGGACACTCCGTGGCTACACCTTC,CASSSGTLRGYTF
TRBV5-1,13,-,TRBJ1-1,-,TGCGCCAGCAGCAAACCCGAGGACACTGAAGCTTTCTTT,CASSKPEDTEAFF
TRBV19,15,-,TRBJ1-5,-,TGTGCCAGTAGTATCCCCCAGGGCTCGGGTCAGCCCCAGCATTTT,CASSIPQGSGQPQHF
TRBV30,14,many,TRBJ2-2,TRBD2,TGTGCCTGGAGTACTAGCGCGAACACCGGGGAGCTGTTTTTT,CAWSTSANTGELFF
TRBV12-3/TRBV12-4,16,many,TRBJ2-3,-,TGTGCCAGCAGTTTGCCTCCGCGCGGGAACACAGATACGCAGTATTTT,CASSLPPRGNTDTQYF
TRBV2,15,-,TRBJ2-5,-,TGTGTCAGCAGTGAAAGACCTCTCATCCAAGAGACCCAGTACTTC,CVSSERPLIQETQYF
TRBV12-3/TRBV12-4,16,many,TRBJ2-3,TRBD1,TGTGCCAGCAGTTCCCGGACACAGGGGCTCACAGATACGCAGTATTTT,CASSSRTQGLTDTQYF
TRBV11-3,15,many,TRBJ2-1,-,TGTGCCAGCAGCTCTCAGGGTCTGCTGGGCAATGAGCAGTTCTTC,CASSSQGLLGNEQFF
TRBV5-6,14,few,TRBJ2-3,-,TGTGCCAGCAGCTTGGTAGGGGCGATGGATACGCAGTATTTT,CASSLVGAMDTQYF